The 18 T cell receptor beta chains below come from one sample, sequenced in a study of T cell responses to AZD1222 COVID-19 vaccine. Using immunoSEQ multiplex PCR, the repertoire was profiled, and TCRdb retains in-frame clones only, with some absent. The profile shows roughly 80,000 clones, 90% of them singletons. The sample here was peripheral blood, taken 28 days after the second AZD1222 dose. These receptors originate from an adult who received the AZD1222 COVID-19 vaccine.

This chain links TRBV7-2 with TRBJ1-6, with D tentatively TRBD1 (5 bases). Germline V gene sequence: CDR1 SGHTA, CDR2 FQGNSA. V lost 1 base, J lost 11 bases, and 15 bases lay in between. The CDR3 runs 15 residues. The CDR3 loop is CASSLGLGPQAPLHF. CDR3 bases: TGTGCCAGCAGCTTAGGTCTGGGACCCCAGGCACCCCTCCACTTT. Full variable domain (rest looked up from reference TRBV7-2 and TRBJ1-6): GAGVSQSPSNKVTEKGKDVELRCDPISGHTALYWYRQSLGQGLEFLIYFQGNSAPDKSGLPSDRFSAERTGGSVSTLTIQRTQQEDSAVYLCASSLGLGPQAPLHFGNGTRLTVT.

The rearrangement joins TRBV5-6 to TRBJ1-5; D not certain. Germline-derived CDR1 and CDR2 are SGHDT and YYEEEE. There are 14 residues in the CDR3. Trimming removed 0 bases from V and 0 bases from J, with 4 bases in between. CDR3 in amino acids: CASSLGGSNQPQHF. The CDR3 DNA is TGTGCCAGCAGCTTGGGGGGTAGCAATCAGCCCCAGCATTTT.

The CDR3 DNA sequence: TGTGCCAGTAGTCCGACAGGGTTAGCCGGGGAGCTGTTTTTT. Translating it yields CASSPTGLAGELFF. The chain recombines TRBV19 with TRBJ2-2, with 7 bases that match TRBD1. Germline CDR1 and CDR2: LNHDA and SQIVND (reference sequence). The CDR3 covers 14 residues. After removal of 5 bases from V and 6 bases from J, the junction contained 6 bases not matched to a gene.

This clone appeared once. The J gene is TRBJ2-3, the V gene TRBV19, with a possible D match to TRBD2 (6 bases). Trimming shortened V by 3 bases and J by 3 bases, and 10 bases separated the two germline ends. The CDR3 runs 14 residues. Germline lookup yields CDR1 LNHDA and CDR2 SQIVND (reference sequence). The CDR3 region is CASSIGGSTDTQYF. The CDR3 DNA follows: TGTGCCAGTAGTATTGGGGGGAGTACAGATACGCAGTATTTT.

The V gene is TRBV12-3 or TRBV12-4, the J gene TRBJ1-1; D is perhaps TRBD1 (6 bases). The germline V and J ends were trimmed by 3 bases and 4 bases, with 9 bases remaining between them. There are 13 residues in the CDR3. The CDR3 region is CASSFRDTTEAFF. The DNA of the CDR3 is TGTGCCAGCAGTTTCCGGGACACCACTGAAGCTTTCTTT.

Concerning this clone itself: Additional DNA sequences in this sample encode the identical CDR3. The rearrangement uses TRBV18 and TRBJ1-1; a possible D gene is TRBD1 (5 bases). This CDR3 has 15 amino acids. The germline CDR1 and CDR2 sequences are KGHSH and LQKENI. With 0 bases removed from V and 1 base from J, the gap between germline ends came to 9 bases. The CDR3 region has the DNA TGTGCCAGCTCACCACCCGCAGGGAGGAACACTGAAGCTTTCTTT. Protein product: CASSPPAGRNTEAFF.

Concerning this clone: This CDR3 is also generated by other DNA sequences in the sample. This chain connects TRBV18 to TRBJ2-2; possible D gene TRBD1, 5 bases. Deletions cut 2 bases from V and 1 base from J, with 8 bases between. Germline V lookup: CDR1 KGHSH, CDR2 LQKENI. The CDR3 extends over 15 amino acids. The CDR3 DNA follows: TGTGCCAGCTCACCAGGGCAGGGGAACACCGGGGAGCTGTTTTTT. Translated: CASSPGQGNTGELFF.

This rearrangement joins TRBV12-3 or TRBV12-4 to TRBJ1-2, with D possibly being TRBD1 (6 bases). Trimming cost V 2 bases and J 8 bases, with 12 bases left between them. The CDR3 consists of 13 residues. DNA for the CDR3: TGTGCCAGCAGTTTATCGGGGGCACGAGGCTACACCTTC. Its protein is CASSLSGARGYTF.

In this sample, this clone turned up once. The V and J genes are TRBV19 and TRBJ1-5; D ambiguous. CDR1 and CDR2 (germline): LNHDA, SQIVND (reference sequence). The CDR3 length is 16 residues. V was clipped by 2 bases and J by 0 bases, with 11 bases between them. The CDR3 spells CASSISRGTSNQPQHF. For the CDR3, the DNA is TGTGCCAGTAGTATATCCCGCGGAACTAGCAATCAGCCCCAGCATTTT.

The V and J genes are TRBV29-1 and TRBJ2-2; D gene unclear. Germline values: CDR1 SQVTM, CDR2 ANQGSEA. Deletions cut 4 bases from V and 5 bases from J, with 5 bases between. The CDR3 is made up of 11 amino acids. The CDR3 spells CSVGRTGELFF. The CDR3 DNA is TGCAGCGTTGGAAGAACCGGGGAGCTGTTTTTT.

The V gene is TRBV5-6, the J gene TRBJ2-5, with 10 bases fitting TRBD2. Trimming cost V 4 bases and J 6 bases; bases outside gene matches: 12. The length of the CDR3 is 16 residues. The germline gives CDR1 SGHDT, CDR2 YYEEEE. The CDR3 nucleotides read TGTGCCAGCAGCCCACCTCAAGCGGGGGGGATGAAGACCCAGTACTTC. This translates into CASSPPQAGGMKTQYF.

The chain joins TRBV28 to TRBJ1-2, with a weak D call TRBD1 (6 bases). Germline CDR1 is MDHEN and CDR2 is SYDVKM. This CDR3 contains 14 residues. Trimming took off 6 bases at V and 4 bases at J, with 15 bases between the two ends. CDR3 coding DNA: TGTGCCAGCAGCCTCGGACAGCAGAGCTATGGCTACACCTTC. It is translated as CASSLGQQSYGYTF.

DNA of the CDR3: TGTGCCAGCAGAGGGACAGGGGATGCGAACACCGGGGAGCTGTTTTTT. This sequence encodes CASRGTGDANTGELFF. V is TRBV21-1 and J is TRBJ2-2; the table's D call, TRBD1, has no DNA check behind it. TRBV21-1 is a recognized pseudogene. The CDR3 length is 16 residues.

The chain combines TRBV6-5 with TRBJ1-3; D is perhaps TRBD1 (5 bases). V lost 8 bases, J lost 0 bases, and 11 bases lay in between. Germline lookup yields CDR1 MNHEY and CDR2 SVGAGI. This CDR3 is 14 amino acids long. The CDR3 region is CASGGPHSGNTIYF. CDR3 nucleotides: TGTGCCAGCGGGGGACCGCACTCTGGAAACACCATATATTTT.

The rearrangement joins TRBV30 to TRBJ1-5; D ambiguous. Germline values: CDR1 GTSNPN, CDR2 SVGIG (reference sequence). The CDR3 covers 14 residues. The ends were cut back, 0 bases at V and 2 bases at J, with 8 bases in the middle. The CDR3 here is CAWSVGNGNQPQHF. The CDR3 DNA sequence: TGTGCCTGGAGTGTAGGTAACGGCAATCAGCCCCAGCATTTT.

V is TRBV18 and J is TRBJ1-1, with 8 bases identical to TRBD1. Germline V CDR1 and CDR2: KGHSH, LQKENI. V shed 0 bases, J shed 5 bases, and the junction held 2 bases outside the gene matches. The CDR3 runs to 14 residues. The CDR3 DNA follows: TGTGCCAGCTCACCACCTTGGACAGGGACTGAAGCTTTCTTT. Translating it yields CASSPPWTGTEAFF. The variable domain in full, completed from reference TRBV18 and TRBJ1-1, reads NAGVMQNPRHLVRRRGQEARLRCSPMKGHSHVYWYRQLPEEGLKFMVYLQKENIIDESGMPKERFSAEFPKEGPSILRIQQVVRGDSAAYFCASSPPWTGTEAFFGQGTRLTVV.

The J gene is TRBJ2-3, the V gene TRBV28; D is ambiguous. CDR3 length equals 19 residues. The germline gives CDR1 MDHEN, CDR2 SYDVKM. The V gene lost 1 base and the J gene lost 0 bases, with 20 bases spanning the gap. The CDR3 nucleotides read TGTGCCAGCAGTTTATTTTCGTTTGGTGGGGAAACTAGCACAGATACGCAGTATTTT. This sequence encodes CASSLFSFGGETSTDTQYF.

The chain is built from TRBV19 and TRBJ1-5; D is possibly TRBD1 (5 bases). This CDR3 comprises 16 residues. Germline CDR1 reads LNHDA; CDR2 reads SQIVND (reference sequence). V shed 2 bases and J shed 2 bases, with 13 bases lying between them. The CDR3 here is CASSIIRGDGNQPQHF. Here the CDR3 DNA reads TGTGCCAGTAGTATAATCCGGGGGGACGGCAATCAGCCCCAGCATTTT.